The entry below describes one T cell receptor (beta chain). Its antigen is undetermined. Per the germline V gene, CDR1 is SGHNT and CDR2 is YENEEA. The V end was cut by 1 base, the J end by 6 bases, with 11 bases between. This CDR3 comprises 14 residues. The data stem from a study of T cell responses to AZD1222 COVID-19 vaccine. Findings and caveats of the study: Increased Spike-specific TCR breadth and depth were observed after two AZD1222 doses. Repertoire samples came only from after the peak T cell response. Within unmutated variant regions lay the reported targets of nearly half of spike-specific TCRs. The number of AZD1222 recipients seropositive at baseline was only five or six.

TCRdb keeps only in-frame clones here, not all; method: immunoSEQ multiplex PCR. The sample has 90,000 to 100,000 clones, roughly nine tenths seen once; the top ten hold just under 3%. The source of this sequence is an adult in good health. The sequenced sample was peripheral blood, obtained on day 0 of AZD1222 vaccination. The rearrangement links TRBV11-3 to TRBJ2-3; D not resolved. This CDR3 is CASSLASAVDTQYF. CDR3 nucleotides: TGTGCCAGCAGCTTAGCCTCCGCAGTGGATACGCAGTATTTT.